Following are 26 T cell receptor beta chains from one sample sequenced in a study of cytomegalovirus exposure and HLA in healthy donors. Researchers ran the PCR with 60 Vbeta and 13 Jbeta primers. Sequencing was performed with immunoSEQ multiplex PCR; in TCRdb, only in-frame clones are kept and a portion is missing. The profile covers roughly 70,000 clones, with roughly 86% appearing a single time and 1.9% taken by the ten largest. Sequenced: PBMCs. The receptor source for this set is a man younger than 35 in good health and CMV-seronegative.

DNA of the CDR3: TGTGCCAGCAGGGGAGGCAGCTACGAGCAGTACTTC. This encodes CASRGGSYEQYF. This chain joins TRBV28 and TRBJ2-7; possible D gene TRBD2, 6 bases. There are 12 residues in the CDR3. V dropped 6 bases and J dropped 3 bases, with 9 bases sitting between them. Germline CDR1 MDHEN, CDR2 SYDVKM.

The rearrangement uses TRBV7-3 and TRBJ2-7, with 10 bases fitting TRBD1. Looked up from germline, CDR1 is SGHTA and CDR2 is FQGTGA. Trimming removed 5 bases from V and 7 bases from J; junction bases left unmatched: 8. The CDR3 totals 14 residues. The CDR3 nucleotides read TGTGCCAGCAGCCCCTGGGACAGGGGAGGGGAGCAGTACTTC. Translated, it gives CASSPWDRGGEQYF.

The CDR3 is CASSQEHLSSYNSPLHF. CDR3 DNA: TGCGCCAGCAGCCAAGAACATCTGTCCTCCTATAATTCACCCCTCCACTTT. This chain links TRBV4-3 with TRBJ1-6; no reliable D call. The CDR3 consists of 17 residues. The V and J ends lost 0 bases and 0 bases respectively, with 9 bases between them. Germline lookup yields CDR1 LGHNA and CDR2 YSLEER.

This clone turned up a few times. At one end, the junction sequence differs from germline, possibly due to a read error. The V call is TRBV7-7, the J call TRBJ1-4; D not certain. There are 16 residues in the CDR3. The germline CDR1 and CDR2 sequences are SSHAT and FNYEAQ (reference sequence). The CDR3 DNA reads TGTGCTAGCAGCTACCCCCCCGGGACAACTAATGAAAAACTGTTTTTT. This translates into CASSYPPGTTNEKLFF.

The CDR3 reads CASSIMKGAVGANVLTF. As DNA, the CDR3 is TGTGCCAGTAGTATTATGAAGGGGGCGGTTGGGGCCAACGTCCTGACTTTC. The chain is built from TRBV19 and TRBJ2-6; 7 nucleotides line up with TRBD1. CDR1 LNHDA and CDR2 SQIVND come from the germline V gene (reference sequence). The V and J ends lost 3 bases and 3 bases, in that order; junction bases with no gene match: 8. The CDR3 sequence is 17 residues long.

J is TRBJ1-1 and V is TRBV19; D is perhaps TRBD1 (6 bases). Trimming pared 6 bases from V and 3 bases from J, leaving 11 bases between. The CDR3 totals 13 residues. Germline assignment: CDR1 LNHDA and CDR2 SQIVND (reference sequence). This CDR3 reads CASRGQTYTEAFF. CDR3 coding DNA: TGTGCCAGTAGAGGACAGACCTACACTGAAGCTTTCTTT.

This sequence joins TRBV6-5 and TRBJ2-3; D remains unclear. Germline-derived CDR1 and CDR2 are MNHEY and SVGAGI. This CDR3 has 14 amino acids. The V and J ends lost 0 bases and 2 bases respectively, with 6 bases between them. Written as DNA, the CDR3 is TGTGCCAGCAGTTACTCTAGAGCCACAGATACGCAGTATTTT. Its protein is CASSYSRATDTQYF.

This rearrangement joins TRBV2 to TRBJ1-5; D is uncertain. Trimming stripped 7 bases from V and 5 bases from J, with 9 bases between. Germline CDR1 is SNHLY and CDR2 is FYNNEI. The CDR3 has 12 amino acids. The CDR3 nucleotides are TGTGCCAGCACGCTAGGTGATCAGCCCCAGCATTTT. It translates to CASTLGDQPQHF.

This chain links TRBV27 with TRBJ2-3, with 11 bases identical to TRBD2. The CDR3 is 16 amino acids. Unmatched junction bases numbered 9, after V lost 6 bases and J lost 4 bases. CDR1 and CDR2 from the germline V gene are MNHEY and SMNVEV (reference sequence). The CDR3 spells CASRSQLAGAADTQYF. CDR3 in DNA: TGTGCCAGCAGATCCCAACTAGCGGGAGCGGCAGATACGCAGTATTTT.

V and J are TRBV7-8 and TRBJ2-1; 7 bases fit TRBD2. The germline gives CDR1 SGHVS, CDR2 FQNEAQ. The junction had 8 bases not matched to a gene; V was cut back by 3 bases and J by 0 bases. The CDR3 is made up of 17 amino acids. The CDR3 nucleotides read TGTGCCAGCAGCTTTCGGGGGAGGGATCTCTCCTACAATGAGCAGTTCTTC. Translating gives CASSFRGRDLSYNEQFF.

The chain uses TRBV7-8 and TRBJ1-6; the D gene is possibly TRBD1 (5 bases). Germline V CDR1 and CDR2: SGHVS, FQNEAQ. The CDR3 has 14 amino acids. With 0 bases removed from V and 12 bases from J, the gap between germline ends came to 12 bases. CDR3 nucleotides: TGTGCCAGCAGCTTAGCGGCAGGGCTCCAACCCCTCCACTTT. Encoded protein: CASSLAAGLQPLHF. Using reference TRBV7-8 and TRBJ1-6 for the parts outside the CDR3, the full variable domain is GAGVSQSPRYKVAKRGQDVALRCDPISGHVSLFWYQQALGQGPEFLTYFQNEAQLDKSGLPSDRFFAERPEGSVSTLKIQRTQQEDSAVYLCASSLAAGLQPLHFGNGTRLTVT.

This clone appeared a few times. The J gene is TRBJ1-2, the V gene TRBV6-4, with 9 bases identical to TRBD1. CDR3 size: 18 residues. Germline lookup yields CDR1 MRHNA and CDR2 SNTAGT. V lost 6 bases to trimming and J lost 4 bases; unmatched junction nucleotides: 18. CDR3 loop: CASRLTGGRTANLYGYTF. The CDR3 DNA follows: TGTGCCAGCAGGCTTACAGGGGGCCGAACCGCGAACCTCTATGGCTACACCTTC.

The chain links TRBV4-3 to TRBJ1-4, with a possible D match to TRBD1 (6 bases). The CDR3 has 17 residues. The V end was cut by 1 base, the J end by 0 bases, with 12 bases between. Germline CDR1 is LGHNA and CDR2 is YSLEER. CDR3 sequence reads: CASSQGQEAATNEKLFF. The CDR3 coding sequence is TGCGCCAGCAGCCAAGGACAGGAGGCTGCAACTAATGAAAAACTGTTTTTT.

This clone was detected only a few times. Here the CDR3 DNA reads TGTGCCAGCAGCGGGGGACGGATAGCACCCGGGGAGCTGTTTTTT. Its translation is CASSGGRIAPGELFF. The rearrangement links TRBV2 to TRBJ2-2, with D possibly being TRBD2 (6 bases). With 6 bases removed from V and 6 bases from J, the gap between germline ends came to 17 bases. CDR3 length: 15 residues. CDR1 is SNHLY, CDR2 FYNNEI, per germline.

In DNA, the CDR3 is TGTGCCAGCAGCACAGGGTCCACTGAAGCTTTCTTT. This sequence encodes CASSTGSTEAFF. V gene TRBV28 combines with J gene TRBJ1-1; a weak D match, TRBD1 (6 bases). Looked up from germline, CDR1 is MDHEN and CDR2 is SYDVKM. The CDR3 spans 12 residues. V was trimmed by 6 bases and J by 4 bases, leaving 9 bases between them.

This chain links TRBV28 with TRBJ2-3; the D is unclear. The germline gives CDR1 MDHEN, CDR2 SYDVKM. The CDR3 loop spans 10 amino acids. V was pared by 6 bases and J by 7 bases, with 5 bases between. The CDR3 DNA is TGTGCCAGCAGCCAAAATACGCAGTATTTT. It encodes CASSQNTQYF.

The chain carries TRBV7-2 and TRBJ2-7; 10 bases fit TRBD1. The V gene's germline CDR1 is SGHTA and CDR2 FQGNSA. Trimming removed 3 bases from V and 5 bases from J; junction bases left unmatched: 7. The CDR3 runs to 15 residues. CDR3 coding DNA: TGTGCCAGCAGCTTGCCGGGACAGGGGTTCCACGAGCAGTACTTC. Protein product: CASSLPGQGFHEQYF.

The chain recombines TRBV10-2 with TRBJ2-7; D is possibly TRBD2 (5 bases). CDR1 and CDR2 (germline): WSHSY, SAAADI. V was clipped by 5 bases and J by 2 bases, with 7 bases between them. CDR3 length: 12 amino acids. CDR3 sequence reads: CASSTGTYEQYF. The CDR3 DNA reads as TGCGCCAGCAGTACGGGAACCTACGAGCAGTACTTC.

This chain links TRBV5-6 with TRBJ2-3, with a weak D call TRBD1 (6 bases). The length of the CDR3 is 17 residues. CDR1 is SGHDT, CDR2 YYEEEE, per germline. V lost 4 bases and J 0 bases, leaving 18 bases between the germline ends. The CDR3 loop is CASSAWTDLTSTDTQYF. CDR3 DNA sequence: TGTGCCAGCAGCGCCTGGACAGACCTTACTAGCACAGATACGCAGTATTTT.

This clone showed up just once. The CDR3 region is CAWRNRYSNQPQHF. The CDR3 DNA follows: TGTGCCTGGAGAAATCGGTATAGCAATCAGCCCCAGCATTTT. V usage is TRBV30 and J usage is TRBJ1-5; D not certain. Looked up from germline, CDR1 is GTSNPN and CDR2 is SVGIG (reference sequence). Trimming took 3 bases from V and 0 from J, leaving 9 bases between them. The CDR3 is 14 residues long.

The J gene is TRBJ2-5, the V gene TRBV19; TRBD1 matches at 9 bases. Unmatched junction bases numbered 10, after V lost 4 bases and J lost 1 base. Germline V gene lookup returns CDR1 LNHDA and CDR2 SQIVND (reference sequence). The CDR3 runs 17 residues. This chain's CDR3 is CASSKNIGTGFQETQYF. The CDR3, as DNA: TGTGCCAGTAGTAAAAATATCGGGACAGGGTTCCAAGAGACCCAGTACTTC.

This clone was found once. The rearrangement links TRBV7-3 to TRBJ2-6; D ambiguous. The CDR3 extends over 15 amino acids. With 1 base removed from V and 0 bases from J, the gap between germline ends came to 4 bases. CDR1 and CDR2 (germline): SGHTA, FQGTGA. CDR3 residues: CASSLIGSGANVLTF. As DNA, the CDR3 is TGTGCCAGCAGCTTAATCGGCTCTGGGGCCAACGTCCTGACTTTC.

This chain connects TRBV27 to TRBJ1-5; no definite D call. V dropped 1 base and J dropped 6 bases, with 10 bases sitting between them. CDR3 length: 14 amino acids. In germline, CDR1 is MNHEY, CDR2 SMNVEV (reference sequence). The CDR3 loop reads CASSLFSFSQPQHF. The CDR3 bases are TGTGCCAGCAGTTTATTTTCGTTCAGTCAGCCCCAGCATTTT.

The rearrangement links TRBV5-1 to TRBJ1-1, with a possible D match to TRBD1 (5 bases). V gave up 2 bases and J gave up 4 bases, with 12 bases separating them. The germline CDR1 and CDR2 sequences are SGHRS and YFSETQ. This CDR3 spans 14 amino acids. CDR3 nucleotides: TGCGCCAGCAGCTTTGACAGAACAATCACTGAAGCTTTCTTT. Its protein is CASSFDRTITEAFF.

The chain combines TRBV29-1 with TRBJ2-3; the D is unclear. Trimming cost V 7 bases and J 4 bases, with 12 bases left between them. Germline CDR1 is SQVTM and CDR2 is ANQGSEA. This CDR3 has 12 amino acids. The CDR3: CSALGAADTQYF. The CDR3 DNA reads as TGCAGCGCCCTAGGTGCCGCAGATACGCAGTATTTT.

This clone was counted only a few times. The chain uses TRBV6-5 and TRBJ1-1; 9 bases fit TRBD1. Germline CDR1 MNHEY, CDR2 SVGAGI. The junction had 6 bases not matched to a gene; V was cut back by 4 bases and J by 6 bases. The CDR3 totals 14 residues. CDR3 DNA: TGTGCCAGCAGTTTGGACAGGGGAGGATCTGAAGCTTTCTTT. Its protein is CASSLDRGGSEAFF.